Below are 2 T cell receptor beta chains sequenced from a single sample in a study of STAT5B mutations in CD4+ large granular lymphocyte leukemia. The method was immunoSEQ multiplex PCR; TCRdb's version includes in-frame clones alone and lacks a portion of them. The repertoire consists of 30,000 to 40,000 clones, with roughly nine tenths occurring once and the leading ten covering roughly 3.4%. Sequenced material: CD4+ T cells from blood buffy coats. The receptor source for this set is a human donor in good health.

The V call is TRBV6-5, the J call TRBJ1-4, with a possible D match to TRBD1 (6 bases). CDR1 and CDR2 (germline): MNHEY, SVGAGI. The V end was cut by 4 bases, the J end by 7 bases, with 13 bases between. CDR3 length: 14 amino acids. The CDR3 DNA reads as TGTGCCAGCAGTTGGGCCCTGGGGGCTGAAAAACTGTTTTTT. It translates to CASSWALGAEKLFF.

This chain joins TRBV14 and TRBJ2-1; a weak D match, TRBD2 (5 bases). The CDR3 extends over 16 amino acids. The ends were cut back, 4 bases at V and 7 bases at J, with 20 bases in the middle. Germline V CDR1 and CDR2: SGHDN, FVKESK. CDR3 sequence: CASSPYRGSNPNEQFF. As DNA, the CDR3 is TGTGCCAGCAGCCCTTACCGGGGTTCTAACCCGAATGAGCAGTTCTTC.